This T cell receptor (beta chain) stems from a study of shared clonotypes between healthy human individuals. Assay: immunoSEQ multiplex PCR; the TCRdb copy retains only in-frame clones and omits some. The sample has roughly 1,100,000 clones, under 80% seen once. Study-wide findings and caveats: Clonotypes not shared had lower generation probabilities than those common to all four donors. As a rule, naive subsets had a larger estimated richness than memory subsets.

The CDR3 has 15 amino acids. The germline V gene encodes CDR1 SGHTA and CDR2 FQGNSA. V was clipped by 2 bases and J by 7 bases; unmatched bases: 4. With regard to this clone: Its target is unknown.

The specimen sequenced was memory CD4+ T cells sorted from blood. The subset was: CD45RA-negative fraction. The V gene is TRBV7-2, the J gene TRBJ2-1, with 11 bases fitting TRBD2. The sequence came from a man between 18 and 35 years old in good health. The CDR3 DNA reads TGTGCCAGCAGCTTAATAGCGGGGGGGCCGAATGAGCAGTTCTTC. As protein: CASSLIAGGPNEQFF.